These 8 T cell receptor beta chains share one sample of origin, sequenced in a study of neoadjuvant anti-PD-1 for oral cavity cancer. Method: immunoSEQ multiplex PCR; TCRdb's copy keeps in-frame clones and lacks some. Here the sample spans tens of thousands of clones, around 40% being singletons. Stated time point: after neoadjuvant nivolumab, at surgical resection. Sequencing was performed on tumor tissue, taken after nivolumab (anti-PD-1) treatment. The receptors were gathered from a person aged 35 to 85 with oral cavity squamous cell carcinoma.

This clone was picked up a small number of times. This chain uses TRBV9 with TRBJ2-4; D may match TRBD1 or TRBD2 (5 bases each). V lost 0 bases, J lost 6 bases, and 22 bases lay in between. The germline CDR1 and CDR2 sequences are SGDLS and YYNGEE. This CDR3 is 18 amino acids long. CDR3 sequence (DNA): TGTGCCAGCAGCGTAGCTGGGGGTGGTGGGCCCGGTGGAAACATTCAGTACTTC. This gives the protein CASSVAGGGGPGGNIQYF. Complete variable domain (other parts from reference TRBV9 and TRBJ2-4): DSGVTQTPKHLITATGQRVTLRCSPRSGDLSVYWYQQSLDQGLQFLIQYYNGEERAKGNILERFSAQQFPDLHSELNLSSLELGDSALYFCASSVAGGGGPGGNIQYFGAGTRLSVL.

In its sample, this clone was seen a few times. DNA of the CDR3: TGCGCCAGCAGCTCCTCTGGCGGGGCCGACACCGGGGAGCTGTTTTTT. Amino acid sequence: CASSSSGGADTGELFF. This chain uses TRBV5-1 with TRBJ2-2, with a tentative D call TRBD2 (6 bases). The V end lost 3 bases, the J end lost 3 bases, and 15 bases lay between the germline ends. This CDR3 is built from 16 residues. CDR1 and CDR2 (germline): SGHRS, YFSETQ.

This clone was detected a few times. The V gene is TRBV5-1, the J gene TRBJ2-6; D tentatively fits TRBD1 or TRBD2 (5 bases each). The V end lost 3 bases, the J end lost 3 bases, and 13 bases lay between the germline ends. There are 16 residues in the CDR3. Germline V gene sequence: CDR1 SGHRS, CDR2 YFSETQ. CDR3 sequence: CASSSGPQSGANVLTF. As DNA, the CDR3 is TGCGCCAGCAGCTCGGGACCGCAGAGTGGGGCCAACGTCCTGACTTTC.

This clone was counted only a few times. This CDR3 reads CASSEGSWSYNEQFF. The CDR3 region has the DNA TGTGCCAGCAGTGAAGGGAGTTGGTCCTACAATGAGCAGTTCTTC. The rearrangement uses TRBV25-1 and TRBJ2-1, with D possibly TRBD2 on 5 matching bases. The germline gives CDR1 MGHDK, CDR2 SYGVNS. CDR3 length: 15 residues. Between the trimmed V and J ends, which lost 2 bases and 1 base, there was a span of 9 bases.

The genes are TRBV19 and TRBJ2-2; D remains ambiguous. This CDR3 is 13 amino acids long. The germline V gene has CDR1 LNHDA and CDR2 SQIVND (reference sequence). V was trimmed by 10 bases and J by 0 bases, leaving 9 bases between them. CDR3: CAIADANTGELFF. The CDR3 coding sequence is TGTGCCATTGCAGACGCGAACACCGGGGAGCTGTTTTTT.

This clone has only one observation. The chain combines TRBV11-2 with TRBJ2-5; 12 bases are shared with TRBD2. Trimming cost V 1 base and J 5 bases; bases outside gene matches: 5. The germline V gene encodes CDR1 SGHAT and CDR2 FQNNGV. The CDR3 has 16 amino acids. This CDR3 reads CASSLGLAGGQETQYF. In DNA form, the CDR3 reads TGTGCCAGCAGCTTAGGGCTAGCGGGGGGGCAGGAGACCCAGTACTTC.

CDR3 sequence: CASNPLLANTEAFF. The CDR3 bases are TGTGCCAGCAATCCGCTTTTAGCGAACACTGAAGCTTTCTTT. The gene calls are TRBV27 and TRBJ1-1; D gene ambiguous. Per germline, CDR1 MNHEY and CDR2 SMNVEV (reference sequence). CDR3 length: 14 residues. Trimming took 7 bases from V and 1 from J, leaving 13 bases between them.

The CDR3, as DNA: TGTGCCAGCAGCTACCGGGACAGGGATAATGAGCAGTTCTTC. Translation: CASSYRDRDNEQFF. J is TRBJ2-1 and V is TRBV7-8, with TRBD1 identical over 9 bases. Germline CDR1 is SGHVS and CDR2 is FQNEAQ. V shed 4 bases and J 7 bases; nucleotides not matched to a gene: 5. The CDR3 spans 14 residues.